These 22 T cell receptor beta chains were all obtained from the same sample, sequenced in a study of shared clonotypes between healthy human individuals. TCRdb's copy holds only in-frame clones and misses some; the assay was immunoSEQ multiplex PCR. The sample records over a million clones, around 78% being singletons. Sequencing was done on a sample of memory CD4+ T cells from PBMCs. Subset defined: CD45RA-negative fraction. These receptors originate from a man between 18 and 35 years old in good health. Some clones in this sample may be carry-over from other donors' samples.

The CDR3 reads CAISDRENEKLFF. In nucleotides, the CDR3 is TGTGCCATTTCGGACAGGGAAAATGAAAAACTGTTTTTT. The chain employs TRBV10-3 and TRBJ1-4; 8 nucleotides match TRBD1. The CDR3 has 13 residues. The germline CDR1 and CDR2 sequences are ENHRY and SYGVKD. J gave up 5 bases and V 9 bases, and 5 bases lay outside the gene matches.

This sequence joins TRBV4-2 and TRBJ1-1; TRBD1 agrees at 7 bases. Per the germline V gene, CDR1 is LGHNA and CDR2 is YNFKEQ. The CDR3 sequence is 15 residues long. Trimming at V came to 7 bases and at J to 4 bases, leaving 12 bases not matched to a gene. This chain's CDR3 is CASTPRGGDGTEAFF. In DNA form, the CDR3 reads TGTGCCAGCACCCCCAGGGGGGGGGATGGCACTGAAGCTTTCTTT.

J is TRBJ1-4 and V is TRBV7-2; 8 bases align to TRBD1. V lost 3 bases and J lost 4; bases outside the gene matches: 4. The germline CDR1 and CDR2 sequences are SGHTA and FQGNSA. The CDR3 extends over 15 amino acids. The CDR3 loop is CASSFQGASNEKLFF. CDR3 in DNA: TGTGCCAGCAGCTTTCAGGGGGCTAGTAATGAAAAACTGTTTTTT.

This chain connects TRBV29-1 to TRBJ2-1; D may be TRBD2 (5 bases). This CDR3 has 16 amino acids. Trimming removed 4 bases at V and 0 bases at J, with 16 bases between. Germline loops: CDR1 SQVTM, CDR2 ANQGSEA. Written as DNA, the CDR3 is TGCAGCGTTGTCGGAGGACCCTCGAGCTCCTACAATGAGCAGTTCTTC. Its protein product is CSVVGGPSSSYNEQFF.

The rearrangement joins TRBV7-9 to TRBJ2-3; 7 bases are shared with TRBD1. V lost 1 base and J lost 0; bases outside the gene matches: 4. The CDR3 is 16 residues long. Germline assignment: CDR1 SEHNR and CDR2 FQNEAQ (reference sequence). CDR3 loop: CASSLGTGASTDTQYF. CDR3 nucleotides: TGTGCCAGCAGCTTAGGGACAGGAGCTAGCACAGATACGCAGTATTTT.

The V gene is TRBV11-2, the J gene TRBJ2-1, with TRBD1 as a possible D gene (7 bases). The CDR3 runs 15 residues. Germline V CDR1 and CDR2: SGHAT, FQNNGV. V lost 5 bases to trimming and J lost 4 bases, with 15 bases between them. The CDR3 reads CASSPGGLAYNEQFF. In nucleotides, the CDR3 is TGTGCCAGCAGCCCAGGGGGGCTAGCGTACAATGAGCAGTTCTTC.

The rearrangement joins TRBV5-4 to TRBJ1-4; 8 positions match TRBD1. This CDR3 contains 16 residues. The V and J ends lost 4 bases and 2 bases, in that order; junction bases with no gene match: 7. Germline assignment: CDR1 SGHNT and CDR2 YYREEE (reference sequence). In nucleotides, the CDR3 is TGTGCCAGCAGCCTAGACAGGGGTCGGACTAATGAAAAACTGTTTTTT. This encodes CASSLDRGRTNEKLFF.

The chain is built from TRBV11-2 and TRBJ2-3, with D hard to call. The CDR3 extends over 13 amino acids. Trimming cost V 1 base and J 3 bases, with 5 bases left between them. CDR1 and CDR2 (germline): SGHAT, FQNNGV. Here the CDR3 reads CASSLGRTDTQYF. As DNA, the CDR3 is TGTGCCAGCAGCTTAGGGCGAACAGATACGCAGTATTTT.

This clone has just a few counts. V gene TRBV5-1 combines with J gene TRBJ2-2; D not resolved. V lost 0 bases to trimming and J lost 3 bases, with 6 bases between them. From germline, CDR1 is SGHRS and CDR2 YFSETQ. The CDR3 is 14 amino acids. For the CDR3, the DNA is TGCGCCAGCAGCTTGGCCCCAGACACCGGGGAGCTGTTTTTT. This gives the protein CASSLAPDTGELFF.

The gene calls are TRBV7-3 and TRBJ2-7; possibly TRBD1 or TRBD2 for D (6 bases each). V dropped 1 base and J dropped 5 bases, with 9 bases sitting between them. CDR1 is SGHTA and CDR2 is FQGTGA in the germline V gene. CDR3 length: 13 residues. This chain's CDR3 is CASSLIGGHEQYF. CDR3 DNA sequence: TGTGCCAGCAGCTTAATAGGGGGGCACGAGCAGTACTTC.

V gene TRBV5-1 combines with J gene TRBJ2-5; TRBD2 matches 8 bases. The CDR3 extends over 17 amino acids. J gave up 0 bases and V 3 bases, and 10 bases lay outside the gene matches. Germline V CDR1 and CDR2: SGHRS, YFSETQ. CDR3 sequence (DNA): TGCGCCAGCAGCTCGGGAATCGGCGGGAGGAACCAAGAGACCCAGTACTTC. Translation: CASSSGIGGRNQETQYF.

This clone came up once. The chain joins TRBV5-1 to TRBJ2-7, with D hard to call. This CDR3 has 14 amino acids. The V end lost 0 bases, the J end lost 2 bases, and 9 bases lay between the germline ends. Germline CDR1 SGHRS, CDR2 YFSETQ. The DNA of the CDR3 is TGCGCCAGCAGCTTGGCCGGCGAGGCCTACGAGCAGTACTTC. Its translation is CASSLAGEAYEQYF.

The chain couples TRBV7-9 to TRBJ1-1; D might be TRBD1 (6 bases). Germline assignment: CDR1 SEHNR and CDR2 FQNEAQ (reference sequence). The CDR3 spans 15 residues. The V and J ends lost 4 bases and 3 bases respectively, with 15 bases between them. The chain's CDR3 is CASSSRTQGYTEAFF. The CDR3 region has the DNA TGTGCCAGCAGCTCCCGAACACAGGGATACACTGAAGCTTTCTTT. The full variable domain, its missing parts supplied by reference TRBV7-9 and TRBJ1-1, is DTGVSQNPRHKITKRGQNVTFRCDPISEHNRLYWYRQTLGQGPEFLTYFQNEAQLEKSRLLSDRFSAERPKGSFSTLEIQRTEQGDSAMYLCASSSRTQGYTEAFFGQGTRLTVV.

This clone was seen a few times. The chain is built from TRBV6-5 and TRBJ2-6, with D perhaps TRBD2 (6 bases). The length of the CDR3 is 15 residues. Germline CDR1 and CDR2: MNHEY and SVGAGI. Trimming left V 4 bases short and J 0 bases short, with 7 bases between. The CDR3 loop reads CASSWGDSGANVLTF. The CDR3 DNA follows: TGTGCCAGCAGTTGGGGGGACTCTGGGGCCAACGTCCTGACTTTC.

The chain recombines TRBV5-1 with TRBJ1-1; D not resolved. From germline, CDR1 is SGHRS and CDR2 YFSETQ. The CDR3 has 15 amino acids. V lost 3 bases and J 1 base, leaving 13 bases between the germline ends. CDR3 coding DNA: TGCGCCAGCAGCTCCACCGCCGGGAAGAACACTGAAGCTTTCTTT. Protein sequence: CASSSTAGKNTEAFF.

This chain connects TRBV2 to TRBJ2-3, with no clear D. CDR1 and CDR2 from the germline V gene are SNHLY and FYNNEI. This CDR3 contains 12 residues. V was clipped by 6 bases and J by 6 bases, with 10 bases between them. This CDR3 is CASRSEGDTQYF. Written as DNA, the CDR3 is TGTGCCAGCAGAAGTGAAGGGGATACGCAGTATTTT. The variable domain in full, with the rest retrieved from reference TRBV2 and TRBJ2-3, is EPEVTQTPSHQVTQMGQEVILRCVPISNHLYFYWYRQILGQKVEFLVSFYNNEISEKSEIFDDQFSVERPDGSNFTLKIRSTKLEDSAMYFCASRSEGDTQYFGPGTRLTVL.

For this clone: This specimen includes other DNA sequences encoding the same CDR3. This chain joins TRBV9 and TRBJ2-1, with D hard to call. Germline V gene data show CDR1 as SGDLS and CDR2 as YYNGEE. V lost 0 bases, J lost 4 bases, and 11 bases lay in between. CDR3 length: 15 residues. The CDR3 sequence is CASSVGGRSYNEQFF. As DNA, the CDR3 is TGTGCCAGCAGCGTAGGTGGGCGGTCGTACAATGAGCAGTTCTTC.

The rearrangement links TRBV7-2 to TRBJ1-1; possible D gene TRBD1, 5 bases. The CDR3 contains 14 residues. Trimming left V 5 bases short and J 8 bases short, with 18 bases between. Germline assignment: CDR1 SGHTA and CDR2 FQGNSA. The CDR3 sequence is CASSQLRNKGEAFF. The CDR3 coding sequence is TGTGCCAGCAGCCAACTCCGTAATAAGGGGGAAGCTTTCTTT.

This clone was found a few times. The genes are TRBV15 and TRBJ2-3, with D possibly matching TRBD1 (5 bases). The V gene lost 8 bases and the J gene lost 0 bases, with 12 bases spanning the gap. This CDR3 is built from 14 residues. Germline CDR1 LNHNV, CDR2 YYDKDF (reference sequence). The CDR3, as DNA: TGTGCCACCTCCAGGGAATTAAGCACAGATACGCAGTATTTT. It codes for CATSRELSTDTQYF.

The V and J genes are TRBV11-3 and TRBJ2-2; D gene ambiguous. Trimming shortened V by 5 bases and J by 4 bases, and 14 bases separated the two germline ends. Germline assignment: CDR1 SGHNT and CDR2 YENEEA. This CDR3 contains 15 residues. The CDR3 here is CASSTIWAITGELFF. DNA for the CDR3: TGTGCCAGCAGCACGATCTGGGCCATCACCGGGGAGCTGTTTTTT.

This clone was picked up a small number of times. The chain employs TRBV29-1 and TRBJ1-1, with 7 bases matching TRBD1. The length of the CDR3 is 13 residues. Trimming took 6 bases from V and 0 from J; bases not matched to a gene: 4. Germline V gene sequence: CDR1 SQVTM, CDR2 ANQGSEA. In nucleotides, the CDR3 is TGCAGCGTCCGGGACAGTCTGAACACTGAAGCTTTCTTT. It yields the protein CSVRDSLNTEAFF.

This clone was recorded many times. Other DNA sequences from this sample encode an identical CDR3 as well. The V call is TRBV30, the J call TRBJ1-2, with a tentative D call TRBD1 (6 bases). The V gene's germline CDR1 is GTSNPN and CDR2 SVGIG (reference sequence). The CDR3 runs to 11 residues. V dropped 0 bases and J dropped 7 bases, with 6 bases sitting between them. The CDR3 nucleotides read TGTGCCTGGAGTGTACAGGGTGGCTACACCTTC. Amino acids: CAWSVQGGYTF.